Each of the 29 T cell receptor beta chains below was sequenced from the same sample in a study of cytomegalovirus exposure and HLA in healthy donors. PCR was performed using 60 Vbeta and 13 Jbeta primers. TCRdb keeps only in-frame clones here, not all; method: immunoSEQ multiplex PCR. The top ten clones hold more than 1.5% of a sample with around 150,000 clones, over 70% of them seen once. Sequencing was done on a sample of PBMCs. The source of these receptors is a woman aged 18-29 years in good health and CMV-seronegative.

V and J are TRBV5-1 and TRBJ2-5, with 13 nucleotides matching TRBD2. Germline V gene sequence: CDR1 SGHRS, CDR2 YFSETQ. The CDR3 consists of 15 residues. V lost 5 bases, J lost 2 bases, and 3 bases stayed unmatched. Here the CDR3 reads CASRPGLAGQETQYF. CDR3 nucleotides: TGCGCCAGCAGGCCGGGACTAGCGGGGCAAGAGACCCAGTACTTC.

The chain uses TRBV5-1 and TRBJ1-2, with 7 bases that match TRBD1. This CDR3 spans 14 amino acids. With 5 bases clipped from V and 1 base from J, the junction kept 5 bases outside the gene matches. Germline V CDR1 and CDR2: SGHRS, YFSETQ. The CDR3 sequence is CASSSTGDNYGYTF. The CDR3 DNA reads as TGCGCCAGCAGTAGTACAGGGGATAACTATGGCTACACCTTC.

V is TRBV11-3 and J is TRBJ2-5; the D is unclear. Deletions cut 1 base from V and 5 bases from J, with 11 bases between. This CDR3 is 14 amino acids long. From germline, CDR1 is SGHNT and CDR2 YENEEA. The CDR3 DNA reads TGTGCCAGCAGCTTAGGGTCGCCCGGGGAGACCCAGTACTTC. Protein: CASSLGSPGETQYF.

The chain combines TRBV9 with TRBJ1-3, with TRBD1 matching over 12 bases. The CDR3 runs to 16 residues. Germline lookup yields CDR1 SGDLS and CDR2 YYNGEE. Trimming at V came to 4 bases and at J to 7 bases, leaving 9 bases not matched to a gene. The chain's CDR3 is CASSSRGQGAFNTIYF. As DNA, the CDR3 is TGTGCCAGCAGCTCACGGGGACAGGGGGCTTTTAACACCATATATTTT.

This clone appeared a few times. V gene TRBV6-4 combines with J gene TRBJ1-1, with 8 positions matching TRBD1. Germline V gene sequence: CDR1 MRHNA, CDR2 SNTAGT. The CDR3 totals 13 residues. Trimming at V came to 3 bases and at J to 7 bases, leaving 4 bases not matched to a gene. The CDR3 spells CASSEGGQGEAFF. The CDR3, as DNA: TGTGCCAGCAGTGAGGGTGGACAGGGTGAAGCTTTCTTT.

The V call is TRBV19, the J call TRBJ2-7; TRBD2 matches 13 bases. V shed 0 bases and J 2 bases; nucleotides not matched to a gene: 7. CDR3 size: 18 residues. Germline V gene data show CDR1 as LNHDA and CDR2 as SQIVND (reference sequence). CDR3 amino acids: CASSIDSWGTSGAYEQYF. CDR3 nucleotide sequence: TGTGCCAGTAGTATAGATTCTTGGGGGACTAGCGGGGCCTACGAGCAGTACTTC.

The genes are TRBV7-9 and TRBJ1-4, with D tentatively TRBD1 (5 bases). The CDR3 spans 16 residues. Between the trimmed V and J ends, which lost 5 bases and 3 bases, there was a span of 16 bases. Per the germline V gene, CDR1 is SEHNR and CDR2 is FQNEAQ (reference sequence). Here the CDR3 DNA reads TGTGCCAGCAGCCCCCTGGAGGGGAGGCCTAATGAAAAACTGTTTTTT. This encodes CASSPLEGRPNEKLFF.

This rearrangement joins TRBV7-2 to TRBJ2-1; TRBD2 matches 8 bases. The CDR3 is made up of 17 amino acids. Losses at the gene ends were 2 bases for V and 6 bases for J; bases not matched to a gene: 12. Germline CDR1 is SGHTA and CDR2 is FQGNSA. CDR3 region: CASSLFVGSGGPNEQFF. CDR3 coding DNA: TGTGCCAGCAGCTTATTCGTAGGGAGCGGGGGCCCCAATGAGCAGTTCTTC.

V is TRBV6-6 and J is TRBJ2-3, with 7 bases aligning to TRBD1. V shed 6 bases and J 0 bases; nucleotides not matched to a gene: 9. Germline CDR1 is MNHNY and CDR2 is SVGAGI (reference sequence). This CDR3 contains 16 residues. The CDR3 protein is CASSPLGQTSTDTQYF. The CDR3 nucleotides are TGTGCCAGCAGCCCCTTGGGACAGACTAGCACAGATACGCAGTATTTT.

This sequence joins TRBV5-4 and TRBJ2-7; 8 positions match TRBD1. Trimming removed 3 bases from V and 3 bases from J; junction bases left unmatched: 2. Germline V gene data show CDR1 as SGHNT and CDR2 as YYREEE (reference sequence). The CDR3 is made up of 13 amino acids. CDR3 region: CASSYTGGYEQYF. The CDR3 nucleotides are TGTGCCAGCAGCTATACAGGGGGCTACGAGCAGTACTTC.

The chain is built from TRBV6-4 and TRBJ2-7; 9 bases are a match to TRBD2. V gave up 8 bases and J gave up 2 bases; unmatched junction bases: 7. Germline-derived CDR1 and CDR2 are MRHNA and SNTAGT. The CDR3 sequence is 14 residues long. The CDR3: CASVDGLATYEQYF. The CDR3 region has the DNA TGTGCCAGCGTGGATGGACTAGCGACCTACGAGCAGTACTTC.

This rearrangement joins TRBV5-8 to TRBJ2-1; D gene uncertain. V was shortened by 3 bases and J by 5 bases, with 6 bases between the two germline ends. Germline values: CDR1 SGHTS, CDR2 YDEGEE. CDR3 size: 12 residues. The CDR3: CASSSRNNEQFF. DNA of the CDR3: TGTGCCAGCAGCTCCCGTAACAATGAGCAGTTCTTC.

The chain is built from TRBV18 and TRBJ1-1; 7 bases agree with TRBD1. V lost 6 bases to trimming and J lost 5 bases; unmatched junction nucleotides: 3. Germline V CDR1 and CDR2: KGHSH, LQKENI. This CDR3 has 12 residues. CDR3 bases: TGTGCCAGCTCCCAGGGGGTTACTGAAGCTTTCTTT. It codes for CASSQGVTEAFF.

The rearrangement uses TRBV7-2 and TRBJ1-5; possibly TRBD1 for D (5 bases). The germline V gene encodes CDR1 SGHTA and CDR2 FQGNSA. V lost 1 base, J lost 5 bases, and 12 bases lay in between. This CDR3 has 15 amino acids. The CDR3: CASSLVGGADQPQHF. In nucleotides, the CDR3 is TGTGCCAGCAGCTTAGTCGGGGGAGCGGATCAGCCCCAGCATTTT.

The chain carries TRBV4-1 and TRBJ1-2, with D perhaps TRBD1 (6 bases). Trimming pared 0 bases from V and 4 bases from J, leaving 9 bases between. Germline CDR1 and CDR2: MGHRA and YSYEKL. The CDR3 extends over 14 amino acids. Here the CDR3 DNA reads TGCGCCAGCAGCCAAGAGGACAGCGTCTATGGCTACACCTTC. Protein: CASSQEDSVYGYTF.

This chain uses TRBV6-4 with TRBJ1-2; TRBD1 matches at 12 bases. Germline-derived CDR1 and CDR2 are MRHNA and SNTAGT. Germline trimming cut 6 bases from V and 7 bases from J; bases unmatched to any gene: 6. The CDR3 runs to 14 residues. For the CDR3, the DNA is TGTGCCAGCAGGGAGGGACAGGGGGCAGCTGGCTACACCTTC. As protein: CASREGQGAAGYTF.

A single count supports this clone. The chain couples TRBV7-9 to TRBJ1-5; D gene unclear. Trimming took off 6 bases at V and 3 bases at J, with 18 bases between the two ends. This CDR3 has 16 amino acids. Germline V gene data show CDR1 as SEHNR and CDR2 as FQNEAQ (reference sequence). In nucleotides, the CDR3 is TGTGCCAGCAGTCTAATGGCGGGGAGGGACAATCAGCCCCAGCATTTT. Translation: CASSLMAGRDNQPQHF.

This clone was observed once. One end of the junction varies from germline; a read error may be responsible. The chain combines TRBV7-7 with TRBJ2-1; D possibly corresponds to TRBD1 (6 bases). The germline V gene encodes CDR1 SSHAT and CDR2 FNYEAQ (reference sequence). This CDR3 spans 16 amino acids. CDR3 nucleotides: TGTGCTAGCAGCCTCAGGGGCGATAGCTCCTACAATGAGCAGTTCTTC. Protein: CASSLRGDSSYNEQFF.

The V call is TRBV5-6, the J call TRBJ1-2; a possible D gene is TRBD1 (5 bases). Trimming stripped 4 bases from V and 2 bases from J, with 15 bases between. The CDR3 is 15 amino acids. Germline V lookup: CDR1 SGHDT, CDR2 YYEEEE. The CDR3: CASSPPGNTNYGYTF. The CDR3 DNA sequence: TGTGCCAGCAGCCCGCCAGGGAACACCAACTATGGCTACACCTTC.

The chain joins TRBV28 to TRBJ1-5; weak D call: TRBD1 (6 bases). V lost 10 bases and J lost 4, with 17 bases in between. Germline V gene data show CDR1 as MDHEN and CDR2 as SYDVKM. The CDR3 spans 14 residues. CDR3 region: CAIRPQGPNQPQHF. In nucleotides, the CDR3 is TGTGCCATTCGTCCACAGGGCCCGAATCAGCCCCAGCATTTT.

The CDR3 DNA is TGTGCCAGCAGCTTAGGGACAGCTTCAGATACGCAGTATTTT. Its protein product is CASSLGTASDTQYF. The rearrangement links TRBV7-8 to TRBJ2-3, with a possible D match to TRBD1 (6 bases). The CDR3 is made up of 14 amino acids. Trimming pared 1 base from V and 4 bases from J, leaving 9 bases between. Germline V gene lookup returns CDR1 SGHVS and CDR2 FQNEAQ.

The rearrangement joins TRBV18 to TRBJ1-5; 7 nucleotides line up with TRBD1. Germline loops: CDR1 KGHSH, CDR2 LQKENI. The CDR3 runs to 14 residues. V shed 3 bases and J 3 bases; nucleotides not matched to a gene: 2. The CDR3 nucleotides are TGTGCCAGCTCACCGGGGACAGACAATCAGCCCCAGCATTTT. Translated, it gives CASSPGTDNQPQHF.

The chain links TRBV28 to TRBJ1-5; no definite D call. V was cut by 7 bases and J by 2 bases, with 6 bases left in between. Looked up from germline, CDR1 is MDHEN and CDR2 is SYDVKM. The CDR3 totals 12 residues. For the CDR3, the DNA is TGTGCCAGCACTAGAGGCAATCAGCCCCAGCATTTT. Translation: CASTRGNQPQHF.

This chain joins TRBV7-9 and TRBJ1-2; 7 bases line up with TRBD1. The J segment lost 4 bases and the V segment lost 8 bases, leaving 10 bases of the junction unmatched. Looked up from germline, CDR1 is SEHNR and CDR2 is FQNEAQ (reference sequence). This CDR3 is 14 amino acids long. CDR3 region: CASCQGQILYGYTF. The CDR3, as DNA: TGTGCCAGCTGTCAGGGACAGATACTCTATGGCTACACCTTC.

The chain recombines TRBV2 with TRBJ2-1, with D perhaps matching TRBD1 (6 bases). Trimming took 5 bases from V and 4 from J, leaving 15 bases between them. The germline V gene has CDR1 SNHLY and CDR2 FYNNEI. The CDR3 is 15 residues long. The CDR3 here is CASSLGRGTYNEQFF. DNA for the CDR3: TGTGCCAGCAGTTTGGGCAGGGGTACTTACAATGAGCAGTTCTTC. Complete variable domain (other parts from reference TRBV2 and TRBJ2-1): EPEVTQTPSHQVTQMGQEVILRCVPISNHLYFYWYRQILGQKVEFLVSFYNNEISEKSEIFDDQFSVERPDGSNFTLKIRSTKLEDSAMYFCASSLGRGTYNEQFFGPGTRLTVL.

This clone was observed a handful of times. The V call is TRBV9, the J call TRBJ2-6; 9 bases fit TRBD1. Germline V lookup: CDR1 SGDLS, CDR2 YYNGEE. The CDR3 totals 18 residues. J lost 2 bases, V lost 0 bases, and 6 bases had no gene match. The CDR3 reads CASSVGGQGTPGANVLTF. In DNA, the CDR3 is TGTGCCAGCAGCGTAGGCGGACAGGGGACTCCTGGGGCCAACGTCCTGACTTTC.

V gene TRBV5-1 combines with J gene TRBJ1-1; possible D gene TRBD1, 6 bases. CDR1 SGHRS and CDR2 YFSETQ come from the germline V gene. V was trimmed by 1 base and J by 4 bases, leaving 11 bases between them. This CDR3 is built from 14 residues. In DNA form, the CDR3 reads TGCGCCAGCAGCTTGACAGGGACGAGCACTGAAGCTTTCTTT. Its protein product is CASSLTGTSTEAFF.

This chain joins TRBV6-6 and TRBJ1-2, with D hard to call. Between the trimmed V and J ends, which lost 6 bases and 0 bases, there was a span of 5 bases. Germline V gives CDR1 MNHNY, CDR2 SVGAGI (reference sequence). CDR3 length: 12 amino acids. The DNA of the CDR3 is TGTGCCAGCAGATCCGCTAACTATGGCTACACCTTC. Translating it yields CASRSANYGYTF.

The chain recombines TRBV7-9 with TRBJ2-2; TRBD2 agrees at 8 bases. From germline, CDR1 is SEHNR and CDR2 FQNEAQ (reference sequence). V trimming: 5 bases; J trimming: 2 bases; junction bases outside the gene matches: 4. This CDR3 has 15 residues. The DNA for the CDR3 is TGTGCCAGCAGCCGACGGGGGGGCAACACCGGGGAGCTGTTTTTT. Protein: CASSRRGGNTGELFF.